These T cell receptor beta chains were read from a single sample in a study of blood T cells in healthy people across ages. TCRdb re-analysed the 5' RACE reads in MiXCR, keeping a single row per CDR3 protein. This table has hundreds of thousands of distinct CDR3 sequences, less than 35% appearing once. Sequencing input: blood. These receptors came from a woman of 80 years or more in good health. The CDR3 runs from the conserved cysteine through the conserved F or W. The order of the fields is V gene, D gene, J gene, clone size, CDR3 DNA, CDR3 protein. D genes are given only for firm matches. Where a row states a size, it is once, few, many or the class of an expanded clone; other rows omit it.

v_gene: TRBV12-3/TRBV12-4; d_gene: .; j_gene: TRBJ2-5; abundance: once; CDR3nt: TGTGCCAGCAGTTTTTCAGGGACGGCAGAGATCCAGTACTTC; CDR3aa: CASSFSGTAEIQYF
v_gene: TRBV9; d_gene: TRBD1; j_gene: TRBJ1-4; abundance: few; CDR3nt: TGTGCCAGCAGTACCGGGACAGGGGTCGAAAAACTGTTTTTT; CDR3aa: CASSTGTGVEKLFF
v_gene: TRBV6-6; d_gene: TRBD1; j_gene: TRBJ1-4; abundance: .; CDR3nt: TGTGCCAGCAGACTCGACAGGGTCGGGGAAAAACTGTTTTTT; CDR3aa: CASRLDRVGEKLFF
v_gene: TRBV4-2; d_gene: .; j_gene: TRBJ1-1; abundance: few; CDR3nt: TGTGCCAGCAGCCAAGAAGGGCGGGGGGTTAGGGCTGAAGCTTTCTTT; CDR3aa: CASSQEGRGVRAEAFF
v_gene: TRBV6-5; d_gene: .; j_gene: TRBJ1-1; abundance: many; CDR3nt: TGTGCCAGCAGGGGAGGATCTCCGGGGCGGGGAACTGAAGCTTTCTTT; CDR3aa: CASRGGSPGRGTEAFF
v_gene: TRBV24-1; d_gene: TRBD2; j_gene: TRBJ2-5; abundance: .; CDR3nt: TGTGCCACCAGTGGGACTAGCGGGTCCCCCCAGGAGACCCAGTACTTC; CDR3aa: CATSGTSGSPQETQYF
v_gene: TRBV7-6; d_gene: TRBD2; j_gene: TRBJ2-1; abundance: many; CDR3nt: TGTGCCAGCAGCCAGAGCGGGGGCGCTTACAATGAGCAGTTCTTC; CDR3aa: CASSQSGGAYNEQFF
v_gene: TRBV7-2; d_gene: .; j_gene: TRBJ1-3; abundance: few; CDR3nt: TGTGCCAGCAGCTTAGCCGGGGCAGCCAGATCTGGAAACACCATATATTTT; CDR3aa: CASSLAGAARSGNTIYF
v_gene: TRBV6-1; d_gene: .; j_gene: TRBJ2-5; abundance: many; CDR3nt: TGTGCCAGCAGTGAAGTAGCTATCGGATCGGGGGCCCAGTACTTC; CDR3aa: CASSEVAIGSGAQYF
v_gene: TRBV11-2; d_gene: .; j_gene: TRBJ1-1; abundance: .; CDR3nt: TGTGCCAGCAGCTTAGATTTTCGGGGTTTTGGAGCTTTCTTT; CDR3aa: CASSLDFRGFGAFF
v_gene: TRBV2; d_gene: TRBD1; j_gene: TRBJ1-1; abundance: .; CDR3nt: TGTGCCAGCCACCGGGACAGGGACACTGAAGCTTTCTTT; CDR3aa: CASHRDRDTEAFF
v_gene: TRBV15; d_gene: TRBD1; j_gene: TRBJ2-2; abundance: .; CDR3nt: TGTGCCACCAGTCACAGACAGGGGTGGACCGGGGAGCTGTTTTTT; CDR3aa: CATSHRQGWTGELFF
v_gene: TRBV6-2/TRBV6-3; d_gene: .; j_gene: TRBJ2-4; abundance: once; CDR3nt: TGTGCCAGCAGAAACCAGGGTTGGCCAAACATTCAGTACTTC; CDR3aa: CASRNQGWPNIQYF
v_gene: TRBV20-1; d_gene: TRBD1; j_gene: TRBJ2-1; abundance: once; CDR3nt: TGCAGTGCTACCCTCGGGACAGGGGGCTCCTACAATGAGCAGTTCTTC; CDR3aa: CSATLGTGGSYNEQFF
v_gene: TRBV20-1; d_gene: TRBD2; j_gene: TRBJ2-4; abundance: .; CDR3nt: TGCAGCCCGACCGGGACTAGAAACATTCAGTACTTC; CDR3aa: CSPTGTRNIQYF
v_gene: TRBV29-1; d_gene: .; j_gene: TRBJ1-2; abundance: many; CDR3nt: TGCAGCGTTGAAGATGCGGGGTTTTATGGCTACACCTTC; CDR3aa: CSVEDAGFYGYTF
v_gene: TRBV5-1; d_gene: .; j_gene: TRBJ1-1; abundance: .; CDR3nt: TGCGCCAGCGCACGGATTGGCTTTGCTGAAGCTTTCTTT; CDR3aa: CASARIGFAEAFF
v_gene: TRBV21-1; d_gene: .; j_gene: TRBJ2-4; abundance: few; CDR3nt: TGTGCCAGCACACTCGGTCGGGCTAGCGGGGGTACCAAAAACATTCAGTACTTC; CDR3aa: CASTLGRASGGTKNIQYF
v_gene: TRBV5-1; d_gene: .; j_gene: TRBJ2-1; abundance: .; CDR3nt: TGCGCCAGCAGCTTGGCCTTGGGGGTTTCCTACAATGAGCAGTTCTTC; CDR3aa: CASSLALGVSYNEQFF
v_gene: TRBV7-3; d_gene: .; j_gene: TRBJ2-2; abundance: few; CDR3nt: TGTGCCAGCAGTCCGGAGGACACCGGGGAGCTGTTTTTT; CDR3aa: CASSPEDTGELFF
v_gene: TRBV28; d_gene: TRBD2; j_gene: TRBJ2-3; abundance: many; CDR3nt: TGTGCCAGCAGCTCAGCGGGGGAGATCAATACGCAGTATTTT; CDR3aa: CASSSAGEINTQYF
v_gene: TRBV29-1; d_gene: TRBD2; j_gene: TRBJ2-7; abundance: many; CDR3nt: TGCAGCGCCGCCACTAGCGGGGTCTACGAGCAGTACTTC; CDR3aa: CSAATSGVYEQYF
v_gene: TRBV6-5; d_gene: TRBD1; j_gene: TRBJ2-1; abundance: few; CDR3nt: TGTGCCAGCAGATACTACGGGACAGACAATGAGCAGTTCTTC; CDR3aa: CASRYYGTDNEQFF
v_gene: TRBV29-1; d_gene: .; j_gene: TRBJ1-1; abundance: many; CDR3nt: TGCTGCGGACAGATCGTGAACACTGAAGCTTTCTTT; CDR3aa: CCGQIVNTEAFF
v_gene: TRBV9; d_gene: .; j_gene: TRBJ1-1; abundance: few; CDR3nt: TGTGCCAGCAGCGTCACCCGCGGGAGTGAAGCTTTCTTT; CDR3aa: CASSVTRGSEAFF
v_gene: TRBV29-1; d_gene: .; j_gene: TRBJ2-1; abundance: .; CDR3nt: TGCAGCGTCCGGGACATAACTAACAATGAGCAGTTCTTC; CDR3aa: CSVRDITNNEQFF
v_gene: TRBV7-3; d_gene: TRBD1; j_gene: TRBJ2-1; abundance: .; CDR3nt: TGTGCCGGCAGCTTGGCACAGGGGTACAATGAGCAGTTCTTC; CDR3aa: CAGSLAQGYNEQFF
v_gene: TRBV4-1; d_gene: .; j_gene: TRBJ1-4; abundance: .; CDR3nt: TGCGCCAGCAGCCAAGACGCGGGAGCAAAACTGTTTTTT; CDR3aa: CASSQDAGAKLFF
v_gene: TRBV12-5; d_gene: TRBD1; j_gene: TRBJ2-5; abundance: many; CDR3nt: TGTGCTAGTGGTTTAGTCCGTCCAGGGGGCGTGGAGACCCAGTACTTC; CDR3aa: CASGLVRPGGVETQYF
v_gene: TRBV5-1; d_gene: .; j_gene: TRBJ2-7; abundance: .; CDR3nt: TGCGCCAGCAGCTTGGGTGCGGTCCCCAATGAGCAGTACTTC; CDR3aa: CASSLGAVPNEQYF
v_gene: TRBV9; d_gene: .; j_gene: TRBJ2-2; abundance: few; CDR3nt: TGTGCCAGCAGCTCACCAACAGCCATCTCGAACACCGGGGAGCGGTTTTTT; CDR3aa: CASSSPTAISNTGERFF
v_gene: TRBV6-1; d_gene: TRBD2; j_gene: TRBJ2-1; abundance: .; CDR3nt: TGTGCCAGCAGAAACTCGGCGGGAGAGTGGGATGAGCAGTTCTTC; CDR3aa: CASRNSAGEWDEQFF
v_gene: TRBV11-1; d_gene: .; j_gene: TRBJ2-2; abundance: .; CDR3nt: TGTGCCAGCAGCTCAATCCGGGGCACCGGGGAGCTGTTTTTT; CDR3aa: CASSSIRGTGELFF
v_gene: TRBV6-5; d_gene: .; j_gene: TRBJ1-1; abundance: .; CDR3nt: TGTGCCAGCAGTTACTCTAGGCGGGACACTGAAGCTTTCTTT; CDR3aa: CASSYSRRDTEAFF
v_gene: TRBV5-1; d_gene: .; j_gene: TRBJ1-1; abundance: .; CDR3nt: TGCGCCAGCAGCTTCGCAGGCGTTACAGAGACTGAAGCTTTCTTT; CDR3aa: CASSFAGVTETEAFF
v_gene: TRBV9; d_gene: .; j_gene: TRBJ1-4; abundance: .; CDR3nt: TGTGCCAGCGGCGTAGGGCAGGGGAATGAAAAACTGTTTTTT; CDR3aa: CASGVGQGNEKLFF
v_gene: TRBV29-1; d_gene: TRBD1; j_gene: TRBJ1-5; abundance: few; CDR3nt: TGCAGCGTTGGTGGACAGGGAGGGAATCAGCCCCAGCATTTT; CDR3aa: CSVGGQGGNQPQHF
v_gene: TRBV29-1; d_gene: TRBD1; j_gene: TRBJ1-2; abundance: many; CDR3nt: TGCAGCGCTGACAGGGGGACTAACTATGGCTACACCTTC; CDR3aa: CSADRGTNYGYTF
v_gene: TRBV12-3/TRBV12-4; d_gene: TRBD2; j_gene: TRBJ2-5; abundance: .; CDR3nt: TGTGCCAGCAGTTTAGGGCGACTAGCGGTGCAAGAGACCCAGTACTTC; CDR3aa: CASSLGRLAVQETQYF
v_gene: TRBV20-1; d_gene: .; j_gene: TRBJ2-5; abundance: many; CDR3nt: TGCAGTGCTAGCCGCCCAGGGTGGGAGGAGACCCAGTACTTC; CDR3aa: CSASRPGWEETQYF
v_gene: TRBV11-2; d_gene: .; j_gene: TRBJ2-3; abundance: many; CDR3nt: TGTGCCAGCGAAGAGCCTAGCACAGATACGCAGTATTTT; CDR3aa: CASEEPSTDTQYF
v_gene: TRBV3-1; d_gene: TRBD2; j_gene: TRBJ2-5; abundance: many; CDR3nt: TGTGCCAGCAGCCAACATGGGGCGGGGGGCCAAGAGACCCAGTACTTC; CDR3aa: CASSQHGAGGQETQYF
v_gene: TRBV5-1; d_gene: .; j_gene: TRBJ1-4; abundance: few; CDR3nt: TGCGCCAGCAGCTCGGGCGGGGGGTACAGTGAAAAACTGTTTTTT; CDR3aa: CASSSGGGYSEKLFF